Listed below are T cell receptor beta chains from one sample, sequenced in a study of blood T cell repertoires in COVID-19. TCRdb's table, derived via immunoSEQ multiplex PCR, lists solely in-frame clones and lacks some. The sample carries roughly 300,000 clones, 75% to 90% recorded once. Input material: PBMCs or T cells enriched from blood (not recorded which). The receptors originated from a woman aged 50 to 60 who had recovered from COVID-19. Each CDR3 is given with its conserved first and last residue. The D gene is left open where the match is weak. Clone size is given for some rows only: seen once, a few or many times, or a class if the clone is expanded.

CDR3nt: TGTGCCAGCAGTTCAACAGGGAACTATGGCTACACCTTC
CDR3aa: CASSSTGNYGYTF
abundance: .
d_gene: .
j_gene: TRBJ1-2
v_gene: TRBV6-5

CDR3nt: TGTGCCAGCAGCGTAGGGAGACTAACTGCCGAAGAAGCTTTCTTT
CDR3aa: CASSVGRLTAEEAFF
abundance: many
d_gene: .
j_gene: TRBJ1-1
v_gene: TRBV9

CDR3nt: TGTGCCAGCAGCTTAGACCCTAATAGCAATGAGCAGTTCTTC
CDR3aa: CASSLDPNSNEQFF
abundance: .
d_gene: .
j_gene: TRBJ2-1
v_gene: TRBV11-3

CDR3nt: TGTGCCAGCAGGACAGGGAACAACTATGGCTACACCTTC
CDR3aa: CASRTGNNYGYTF
abundance: .
d_gene: TRBD1
j_gene: TRBJ1-2
v_gene: TRBV12-3/TRBV12-4

CDR3nt: TGTGCCAGCAGCGTAGCTAGCGGGAGTTACTCCTACAATGAGCAGTTCTTC
CDR3aa: CASSVASGSYSYNEQFF
abundance: once
d_gene: TRBD2
j_gene: TRBJ2-1
v_gene: TRBV9

CDR3nt: TGTGCCAGCAGTTCACGGACCGACAGCTCTGGAAACACCATATATTTT
CDR3aa: CASSSRTDSSGNTIYF
abundance: .
d_gene: .
j_gene: TRBJ1-3
v_gene: TRBV6-2/TRBV6-3

CDR3nt: TGTGCCAGCTCACGTGACAGGGCTACCTCTGGAAACACCATATATTTT
CDR3aa: CASSRDRATSGNTIYF
abundance: .
d_gene: TRBD1
j_gene: TRBJ1-3
v_gene: TRBV18

CDR3nt: TGTGCCAGCAGCGGCGACACCTACGAGCAGTACTTC
CDR3aa: CASSGDTYEQYF
abundance: .
d_gene: .
j_gene: TRBJ2-7
v_gene: TRBV9

CDR3nt: TGTGCCAGCAGCGCCCGACCGGGACAGGGAGGGAGGGGCTACACCTTC
CDR3aa: CASSARPGQGGRGYTF
abundance: .
d_gene: TRBD1
j_gene: TRBJ1-2
v_gene: TRBV9

CDR3nt: TGCGCCAGCAGCCCAGGACAGGGGATAGGCTATGGCTACACCTTC
CDR3aa: CASSPGQGIGYGYTF
abundance: .
d_gene: TRBD1
j_gene: TRBJ1-2
v_gene: TRBV5-1

CDR3nt: TGTGCCTGGAGTGCTGGCGGGAGGCCGATTCCCGAGCAGTACTTC
CDR3aa: CAWSAGGRPIPEQYF
abundance: once
d_gene: TRBD2
j_gene: TRBJ2-7
v_gene: TRBV30

CDR3nt: TGTGCCAGCAGCGTAGATAGGACTAGCGGTATAGCTAGCACAGATACGCAGTATTTT
CDR3aa: CASSVDRTSGIASTDTQYF
abundance: .
d_gene: TRBD2
j_gene: TRBJ2-3
v_gene: TRBV9

CDR3nt: TGTGCCAGCAGCCCGAGACAGGGATTTGTAACAGATACGCAGTATTTT
CDR3aa: CASSPRQGFVTDTQYF
abundance: few
d_gene: TRBD1
j_gene: TRBJ2-3
v_gene: TRBV7-2

CDR3nt: TGTGCCAGCAGAAAGGGACAGGGTCCCTACGAGCAGTACTTC
CDR3aa: CASRKGQGPYEQYF
abundance: .
d_gene: TRBD1
j_gene: TRBJ2-7
v_gene: TRBV6-5

CDR3nt: TGTGCCAGCAGTACCGACAGGGAGGAAAACATTCAGTACTTC
CDR3aa: CASSTDREENIQYF
abundance: .
d_gene: .
j_gene: TRBJ2-4
v_gene: TRBV11-3

CDR3nt: TGTGCCAGCAGCCTAAAACTAGCGGGGGTCACAGATACGCAGTATTTT
CDR3aa: CASSLKLAGVTDTQYF
abundance: .
d_gene: TRBD2
j_gene: TRBJ2-3
v_gene: TRBV4-2

CDR3nt: TGTGCCAGCAGCTTGGCCACAGGGGTCACAGATACGCAGTATTTT
CDR3aa: CASSLATGVTDTQYF
abundance: .
d_gene: TRBD1
j_gene: TRBJ2-3
v_gene: TRBV5-6

CDR3nt: TGTGCCAGCAGCTTAGAGGCTAGCAGGCATGAGCAGTTCTTC
CDR3aa: CASSLEASRHEQFF
abundance: .
d_gene: .
j_gene: TRBJ2-1
v_gene: TRBV13

CDR3nt: TGTGCCAGCATAGGGGGACAGGGGGACACCGGGGAGCTGTTTTTT
CDR3aa: CASIGGQGDTGELFF
abundance: once
d_gene: TRBD1
j_gene: TRBJ2-2
v_gene: TRBV2

CDR3nt: TGTGCCAGCAGCCAGGACAGCTTTAACACTGAAGCTTTCTTT
CDR3aa: CASSQDSFNTEAFF
abundance: .
d_gene: .
j_gene: TRBJ1-1
v_gene: TRBV7-9

CDR3nt: TGTGCCATCAGTGAGTCGCGTGACACCATATATTTT
CDR3aa: CAISESRDTIYF
abundance: .
d_gene: .
j_gene: TRBJ1-3
v_gene: TRBV10-3

CDR3nt: TGTGCCACCGCGACAGGACGGCTCAATCAGCCCCAGCATTTT
CDR3aa: CATATGRLNQPQHF
abundance: .
d_gene: .
j_gene: TRBJ1-5
v_gene: TRBV19

CDR3nt: TGTGCCAGCAGCCGGGCCAGAATGAATCCCTACAATGAGCAGTTCTTC
CDR3aa: CASSRARMNPYNEQFF
abundance: .
d_gene: .
j_gene: TRBJ2-1
v_gene: TRBV3-1/TRBV3-2

CDR3nt: TGCGCCAGCAGCCAAGGTCGAGCAGGGGGCTGGGCTGAAGCTTTCTTT
CDR3aa: CASSQGRAGGWAEAFF
abundance: .
d_gene: TRBD1
j_gene: TRBJ1-1
v_gene: TRBV4-1

CDR3nt: TGTGCCAGCAGCGTAGTTAGCGGGATCTCCTACAATGAGCAGTTCTTC
CDR3aa: CASSVVSGISYNEQFF
abundance: .
d_gene: TRBD2
j_gene: TRBJ2-1
v_gene: TRBV9

CDR3nt: TGTGCCAGCAGCCAAGTCATTGTGGGACAGGGCGAATACACCTTC
CDR3aa: CASSQVIVGQGEYTF
abundance: .
d_gene: TRBD1
j_gene: TRBJ1-2
v_gene: TRBV4-2

CDR3nt: TGTGCCAGCAGCCTCACAACAGGGATCATCCCCACCCAAGAGACCCAGTACTTC
CDR3aa: CASSLTTGIIPTQETQYF
abundance: .
d_gene: .
j_gene: TRBJ2-5
v_gene: TRBV5-8

CDR3nt: TGTGCCAGCAGCTCCTACAGGGAGAACACTGAAGCTTTCTTT
CDR3aa: CASSSYRENTEAFF
abundance: .
d_gene: .
j_gene: TRBJ1-1
v_gene: TRBV7-2

CDR3nt: TGCAGCGACAGCGGGGGGAACTACAATGAGCAGTTCTTC
CDR3aa: CSDSGGNYNEQFF
abundance: .
d_gene: TRBD2
j_gene: TRBJ2-1
v_gene: TRBV29-1

CDR3nt: TGTGCCAGCAGCGTAGTTCCTAGCGTACAGGAGACCCAGTACTTC
CDR3aa: CASSVVPSVQETQYF
abundance: .
d_gene: .
j_gene: TRBJ2-5
v_gene: TRBV9

CDR3nt: TGCGCCAGCAGCCAAGCGCCCGGGGGGCCCCAGCATTTT
CDR3aa: CASSQAPGGPQHF
abundance: .
d_gene: .
j_gene: TRBJ1-5
v_gene: TRBV4-1

CDR3nt: TGTGCCAGCAGTTTCGGGGGGAGCTACACCTTC
CDR3aa: CASSFGGSYTF
abundance: .
d_gene: .
j_gene: TRBJ1-2
v_gene: TRBV28

CDR3nt: TGCGCCAGCAGCCAGGACAGGGTGGGCCAGCCCCAGCATTTT
CDR3aa: CASSQDRVGQPQHF
abundance: .
d_gene: TRBD1
j_gene: TRBJ1-5
v_gene: TRBV4-1

CDR3nt: TGTGCCAGCAGCTTAGGAAATCTAGCGGGAGAGGGGACAGATACGCAGTATTTT
CDR3aa: CASSLGNLAGEGTDTQYF
abundance: .
d_gene: TRBD2
j_gene: TRBJ2-3
v_gene: TRBV7-2

CDR3nt: TGTGCCAGCAGCGTAGGGGGAGGCTCTGGAAACACCATATATTTT
CDR3aa: CASSVGGGSGNTIYF
abundance: .
d_gene: .
j_gene: TRBJ1-3
v_gene: TRBV9

CDR3nt: TGTGCCTGGAGTGTACGGCGGGGTTCACCCCTCCACTTT
CDR3aa: CAWSVRRGSPLHF
abundance: .
d_gene: .
j_gene: TRBJ1-6
v_gene: TRBV30

CDR3nt: TGTGCCAGCAGTGGCCCCGGAGGGTACATTCAGTACTTC
CDR3aa: CASSGPGGYIQYF
abundance: .
d_gene: .
j_gene: TRBJ2-4
v_gene: TRBV12-3/TRBV12-4

CDR3nt: TGCGCCAGCAGCCCGGCGGGACTAGCTGGTGGGGAGCTGTTTTTT
CDR3aa: CASSPAGLAGGELFF
abundance: .
d_gene: TRBD2
j_gene: TRBJ2-2
v_gene: TRBV5-1

CDR3nt: TGCAGCGCCTCTATAAGTGTGGGAAACACCATATATTTT
CDR3aa: CSASISVGNTIYF
abundance: .
d_gene: .
j_gene: TRBJ1-3
v_gene: TRBV29-1

CDR3nt: TGCGCCAGCAGCCAAGATCGGGGGACTAGCGGGAACAATGAGCAGTTCTTC
CDR3aa: CASSQDRGTSGNNEQFF
abundance: .
d_gene: TRBD2
j_gene: TRBJ2-1
v_gene: TRBV4-3

CDR3nt: TGTGCCAGCATCCTTAGCGGGAGTTATACAGATACGCAGTATTTT
CDR3aa: CASILSGSYTDTQYF
abundance: .
d_gene: TRBD2
j_gene: TRBJ2-3
v_gene: TRBV6-5

CDR3nt: TGTGCCAGCAGCTTAAGACAGGGGGCGAGTCAGCCCCAGCATTTT
CDR3aa: CASSLRQGASQPQHF
abundance: .
d_gene: TRBD1
j_gene: TRBJ1-5
v_gene: TRBV7-6

CDR3nt: TGTGCCAGCAGCCCAAGGGGCGGGGGAAACACTGAAGCTTTCTTT
CDR3aa: CASSPRGGGNTEAFF
abundance: .
d_gene: .
j_gene: TRBJ1-1
v_gene: TRBV3-1/TRBV3-2

CDR3nt: TGTGCCAGCAGCTGGAGACAGAGCAATTCACCCCTCCACTTT
CDR3aa: CASSWRQSNSPLHF
abundance: .
d_gene: .
j_gene: TRBJ1-6
v_gene: TRBV7-2

CDR3nt: TGTGCCAGCACGCCGGGGGGAGCGGGCATCACCGGGGAGCTGTTTTTT
CDR3aa: CASTPGGAGITGELFF
abundance: few
d_gene: TRBD2
j_gene: TRBJ2-2
v_gene: TRBV5-4

CDR3nt: TGTGCCAGTAGGGCCGTTAATATGAACACTGAAGCTTTCTTT
CDR3aa: CASRAVNMNTEAFF
abundance: few
d_gene: .
j_gene: TRBJ1-1
v_gene: TRBV19

CDR3nt: TGCGCCAGCAGTGAACAGGGGACTGGAAACACCATATATTTT
CDR3aa: CASSEQGTGNTIYF
abundance: .
d_gene: TRBD1
j_gene: TRBJ1-3
v_gene: TRBV10-1

CDR3nt: TGTGCCAGCAGCTTAAACGGGTTGAGTGGGGCCAACGTCCTGACTTTC
CDR3aa: CASSLNGLSGANVLTF
abundance: .
d_gene: .
j_gene: TRBJ2-6
v_gene: TRBV7-3

CDR3nt: TGCAGCGTTGATAGGGACAGACCTAATGAAAAACTGTTTTTT
CDR3aa: CSVDRDRPNEKLFF
abundance: once
d_gene: TRBD1
j_gene: TRBJ1-4
v_gene: TRBV29-1

CDR3nt: TGTGCCAGCAGCTTAGGGACAGGGGCACCGAGTGGCTACACCTTC
CDR3aa: CASSLGTGAPSGYTF
abundance: few
d_gene: TRBD1
j_gene: TRBJ1-2
v_gene: TRBV11-2

CDR3nt: TGTGCCAGCAGCTTGAGGGCGGGGACCTATAATTCACCCCTCCACTTT
CDR3aa: CASSLRAGTYNSPLHF
abundance: .
d_gene: .
j_gene: TRBJ1-6
v_gene: TRBV5-6

CDR3nt: TGTGCCAGCAGTTTATATACCCCCACTAGAAACGAGCAGTACTTC
CDR3aa: CASSLYTPTRNEQYF
abundance: .
d_gene: .
j_gene: TRBJ2-7
v_gene: TRBV27

CDR3nt: TGTGCCAGCAGCACAGGGGGGGAATCCTACAATGAGCAGTTCTTC
CDR3aa: CASSTGGESYNEQFF
abundance: .
d_gene: .
j_gene: TRBJ2-1
v_gene: TRBV9

CDR3nt: TGCAGCGTTGTGCAGGGGGCTCAGGGCCAGCCCCAGCATTTT
CDR3aa: CSVVQGAQGQPQHF
abundance: .
d_gene: TRBD1
j_gene: TRBJ1-5
v_gene: TRBV29-1